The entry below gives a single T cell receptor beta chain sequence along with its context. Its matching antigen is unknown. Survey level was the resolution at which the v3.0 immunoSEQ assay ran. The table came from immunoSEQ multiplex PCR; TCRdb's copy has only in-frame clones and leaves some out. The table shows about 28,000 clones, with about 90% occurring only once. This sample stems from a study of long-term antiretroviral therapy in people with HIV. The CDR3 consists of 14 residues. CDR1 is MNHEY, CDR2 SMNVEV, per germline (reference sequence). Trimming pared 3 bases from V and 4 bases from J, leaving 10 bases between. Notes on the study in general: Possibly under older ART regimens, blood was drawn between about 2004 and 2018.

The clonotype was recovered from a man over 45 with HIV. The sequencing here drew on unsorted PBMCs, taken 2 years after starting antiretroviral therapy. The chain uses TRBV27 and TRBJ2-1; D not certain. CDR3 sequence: CASSLSEEYNEQFF. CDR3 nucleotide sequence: TGTGCCAGCAGTTTGTCAGAGGAATACAATGAGCAGTTCTTC.